Shown below are 28 T cell receptor beta chains from a single sample sequenced in a study of blood T cell repertoires in COVID-19. The repertoire was sequenced with immunoSEQ multiplex PCR; TCRdb's copy has only in-frame clones and lacks some. The data contain approximately 250,000 clones, 75% to 85% of them seen just once; the ten biggest clones take up 1.2% to 1.5%. The specimen was peripheral blood. Receptors originate from a woman between 35 and 50 years old who had recovered from COVID-19.

This clone was detected only once. This rearrangement joins TRBV18 to TRBJ2-1; TRBD2 matches at 7 bases. This CDR3 region has 15 residues. V lost 3 bases, J lost 2 bases, and 4 bases stayed unmatched. Germline V gene sequence: CDR1 KGHSH, CDR2 LQKENI. The CDR3 DNA reads as TGTGCCAGCTCACCGTCGGGGGGTACCTACAATGAGCAGTTCTTC. Translating it yields CASSPSGGTYNEQFF.

The CDR3 spells CASSQPGLQQETQYF. The DNA for the CDR3 is TGTGCCAGCAGCCAGCCGGGACTACAACAAGAGACCCAGTACTTC. The chain carries TRBV4-2 and TRBJ2-5; the match to TRBD2 covers 7 bases. V lost 3 bases, J lost 2 bases, and 6 bases stayed unmatched. The germline gives CDR1 LGHNA, CDR2 YNFKEQ. The CDR3 consists of 15 residues.

The J gene is TRBJ2-3, the V gene TRBV12-3 or TRBV12-4, with D unresolved. This CDR3 has 11 residues. V shed 3 bases and J shed 6 bases, with 4 bases lying between them. Here the CDR3 reads CASSFEDTQYF. As DNA, the CDR3 is TGTGCCAGCAGTTTCGAGGATACGCAGTATTTT.

The V call is TRBV6-5, the J call TRBJ1-2; TRBD1 agrees at 7 bases. There are 13 residues in the CDR3. V gave up 6 bases and J gave up 5 bases; unmatched junction bases: 6. CDR1 and CDR2 from the germline V gene are MNHEY and SVGAGI. DNA of the CDR3: TGTGCCAGCAGAGCCGGGACAGAATATGGCTACACCTTC. Translated, it gives CASRAGTEYGYTF.

The chain employs TRBV5-1 and TRBJ2-1; 10 bases align to TRBD2. Germline CDR1 and CDR2: SGHRS and YFSETQ. Germline trimming cut 3 bases from V and 0 bases from J; bases unmatched to any gene: 6. The CDR3 contains 17 residues. CDR3 in amino acids: CASSSLSSGGSYNEQFF. The DNA of the CDR3 is TGCGCCAGCAGCTCCCTCTCTAGCGGGGGCTCCTACAATGAGCAGTTCTTC.

CDR3 loop: CASSLLPNRVSYNEQFF. The CDR3 DNA reads as TGCGCCAGCAGCTTGCTACCCAACAGGGTCTCCTACAATGAGCAGTTCTTC. This sequence joins TRBV5-1 and TRBJ2-1; tentative D call: TRBD1 (6 bases). Germline V gene lookup returns CDR1 SGHRS and CDR2 YFSETQ. V lost 1 base and J lost 0, with 14 bases in between. The CDR3 extends over 17 amino acids.

This clone occurred once. The gene calls are TRBV7-3 and TRBJ2-1; 7 bases match TRBD1. V lost 6 bases and J lost 0; bases outside the gene matches: 5. The CDR3 is 15 amino acids. CDR1 is SGHTA and CDR2 is FQGTGA in the germline V gene. CDR3 region: CASSYQGVSYNEQFF. In nucleotides, the CDR3 is TGTGCCAGCAGTTACCAGGGGGTCTCCTACAATGAGCAGTTCTTC.

This clone appeared a single time. The genes are TRBV7-9 and TRBJ2-7, with D maybe TRBD2 (6 bases). CDR1 is SEHNR, CDR2 FQNEAQ, per germline (reference sequence). V lost 0 bases to trimming and J lost 6 bases, with 12 bases between them. This CDR3 is 14 amino acids long. This chain's CDR3 is CASSLAIGGSEQYF. The CDR3 DNA sequence: TGTGCCAGCAGCTTAGCGATCGGGGGAAGCGAGCAGTACTTC.

The count of this clone is one. The chain recombines TRBV3-1 (or the pseudogene TRBV3-2) with TRBJ2-5; D might be TRBD1 (7 bases). Germline CDR1 and CDR2: LGHDT and YNNKEL (reference sequence). With 4 bases removed from V and 5 bases from J, the gap between germline ends came to 17 bases. The CDR3 runs 15 residues. CDR3 sequence: CASSLQGGEAETQYF. The CDR3 DNA follows: TGTGCCAGCAGCCTCCAGGGGGGCGAGGCCGAGACCCAGTACTTC.

Only one count was recorded for this clone. Other nucleotide sequences from this sample produce the same CDR3. The chain is built from TRBV20-1 and TRBJ2-1; D remains unclear. The V end lost 5 bases, the J end lost 4 bases, and 6 bases lay between the germline ends. This CDR3 spans 11 amino acids. The germline CDR1 and CDR2 sequences are DFQATT and SNEGSKA (reference sequence). In DNA, the CDR3 is TGCAGTGCTTCCCTGTACAATGAGCAGTTCTTC. It yields the protein CSASLYNEQFF.

V and J are TRBV13 and TRBJ2-7, with 10 bases lining up with TRBD1. The CDR3 loop spans 16 amino acids. CDR1 is PRHDT, CDR2 FYEKMQ, per germline (reference sequence). The trim removed 0 bases at V and 2 bases at J, leaving 4 bases unmatched. CDR3 nucleotide sequence: TGTGCCAGCAGCTTAGGCGGAGGACAGGGGGCCTACGAGCAGTACTTC. Its protein is CASSLGGGQGAYEQYF.

The J gene is TRBJ1-1, the V gene TRBV28, with a weak D call TRBD1 (6 bases). The CDR3 loop spans 15 amino acids. Germline values: CDR1 MDHEN, CDR2 SYDVKM. Trimming shortened V by 2 bases and J by 3 bases, and 13 bases separated the two germline ends. The CDR3 loop reads CASSLGGARDTEAFF. The DNA of the CDR3 is TGTGCCAGCAGTTTAGGGGGGGCCCGGGACACTGAAGCTTTCTTT.

The chain combines TRBV9 with TRBJ2-7; D perhaps matches TRBD2 (5 bases). The ends were cut back, 0 bases at V and 2 bases at J, with 12 bases in the middle. Per germline, CDR1 SGDLS and CDR2 YYNGEE. This CDR3 region has 15 residues. The DNA for the CDR3 is TGTGCCAGCAGCGTAGGGCCGGGGAGCACCTACGAGCAGTACTTC. Translating it yields CASSVGPGSTYEQYF. Drawing the rest from reference TRBV9 and TRBJ2-7, the complete variable domain is DSGVTQTPKHLITATGQRVTLRCSPRSGDLSVYWYQQSLDQGLQFLIQYYNGEERAKGNILERFSAQQFPDLHSELNLSSLELGDSALYFCASSVGPGSTYEQYFGPGTRLTVT.

The rearrangement links TRBV9 to TRBJ1-1; D is unclear. V lost 2 bases, J lost 4 bases, and 9 bases lay in between. CDR1 is SGDLS and CDR2 is YYNGEE in the germline V gene. The CDR3 extends over 13 amino acids. The CDR3 sequence is CASSVYSATEAFF. In DNA form, the CDR3 reads TGTGCCAGCAGCGTCTACAGTGCCACTGAAGCTTTCTTT.

This sequence joins TRBV18 and TRBJ1-2; D is perhaps TRBD1 (6 bases). In germline, CDR1 is KGHSH, CDR2 LQKENI. The CDR3 sequence is 14 residues long. Deletions cut 5 bases from V and 8 bases from J, with 18 bases between. CDR3 in DNA: TGTGCCAGCTCAACAGGGATTTTAGGGGAAGGCTACACCTTC. Translated, it gives CASSTGILGEGYTF.

This clone was found once. The chain joins TRBV3-1 (or the pseudogene TRBV3-2) to TRBJ1-2; D unclear. Trimming pared 2 bases from V and 4 bases from J, leaving 17 bases between. Germline lookup yields CDR1 LGHDT and CDR2 YNNKEL (reference sequence). The CDR3 covers 16 residues. The chain's CDR3 is CASSQFPVTASYGYTF. The DNA for the CDR3 is TGTGCCAGCAGCCAATTCCCCGTTACAGCTTCCTATGGCTACACCTTC.

In this sample, this clone turned up a few times. This sequence joins TRBV6-5 and TRBJ1-1; D possibly corresponds to TRBD1 (6 bases). Trimming removed 6 bases at V and 0 bases at J, with 11 bases between. This CDR3 contains 14 residues. CDR1 and CDR2 from the germline V gene are MNHEY and SVGAGI. CDR3 in amino acids: CASRLRGLNTEAFF. CDR3 nucleotides: TGTGCCAGCAGACTCAGGGGATTGAACACTGAAGCTTTCTTT.

This sequence joins TRBV7-2 and TRBJ2-7; possible D gene TRBD2, 5 bases. V lost 4 bases to trimming and J lost 3 bases, with 16 bases between them. Germline V gene lookup returns CDR1 SGHTA and CDR2 FQGNSA. The CDR3 contains 15 residues. The CDR3 region is CASSYGLAPVYEQYF. In DNA, the CDR3 is TGTGCCAGCAGCTACGGGCTAGCCCCCGTCTACGAGCAGTACTTC.

V usage is TRBV6-8 and J usage is TRBJ2-7, with 13 bases lining up with TRBD2. This CDR3 is 18 amino acids long. CDR1 is MNHGY and CDR2 is SAAAGT in the germline V gene. Trimming took 6 bases from V and 4 from J; bases not matched to a gene: 15. CDR3: CASRGGTSGAEVLYEQYF. The CDR3 DNA reads TGTGCCAGCAGGGGCGGGACTAGCGGGGCAGAAGTTTTATACGAGCAGTACTTC.

The gene calls are TRBV4-2 and TRBJ1-4, with TRBD1 matching 10 bases. With 2 bases clipped from V and 6 bases from J, the junction kept 9 bases outside the gene matches. Germline V gives CDR1 LGHNA, CDR2 YNFKEQ. There are 17 residues in the CDR3. The DNA of the CDR3 is TGTGCCAGCAGCCAAAGCGGAGGGACAGGGGTAGATGAAAAACTGTTTTTT. Translating it yields CASSQSGGTGVDEKLFF.

The J gene is TRBJ2-1, the V gene TRBV5-4, with TRBD1 matching over 7 bases. Germline trimming cut 4 bases from V and 2 bases from J; bases unmatched to any gene: 12. This CDR3 spans 17 amino acids. Germline assignment: CDR1 SGHNT and CDR2 YYREEE (reference sequence). CDR3 in amino acids: CASSSIFRQGAYNEQFF. CDR3 sequence (DNA): TGTGCCAGCAGCAGTATCTTTAGACAGGGTGCCTACAATGAGCAGTTCTTC.

This rearrangement joins TRBV9 to TRBJ1-1, with D perhaps TRBD1 (5 bases). Trimming pared 2 bases from V and 4 bases from J, leaving 12 bases between. CDR3 length: 14 amino acids. Germline assignment: CDR1 SGDLS and CDR2 YYNGEE. The CDR3 spells CASSVTAWGTEAFF. In DNA, the CDR3 is TGTGCCAGCAGCGTGACAGCTTGGGGCACTGAAGCTTTCTTT.

This rearrangement joins TRBV7-2 to TRBJ2-2, with 11 bases matching TRBD1. Germline CDR1 reads SGHTA; CDR2 reads FQGNSA. The CDR3 runs to 17 residues. Trimming at V came to 5 bases and at J to 6 bases, leaving 11 bases not matched to a gene. CDR3 bases: TGTGCCAGCAGCCCTAGTTCGGGACAGGGGGGTTCCGGGGAGCTGTTTTTT. Translated, it gives CASSPSSGQGGSGELFF.

The V call is TRBV7-3, the J call TRBJ2-7; 10 nucleotides align to TRBD2. Germline lookup yields CDR1 SGHTA and CDR2 FQGTGA. The CDR3 is made up of 14 amino acids. V shed 5 bases, J shed 2 bases, and the junction held 3 bases outside the gene matches. The CDR3 coding sequence is TGTGCCAGCAGCCCTAGCGGGGGTACCTACGAGCAGTACTTC. Translated: CASSPSGGTYEQYF. Variable domain in full (rest from reference TRBV7-3 and TRBJ2-7): GAGVSQTPSNKVTEKGKYVELRCDPISGHTALYWYRQSLGQGPEFLIYFQGTGAADDSGLPNDRFFAVRPEGSVSTLKIQRTERGDSAVYLCASSPSGGTYEQYFGPGTRLTVT.

The V and J genes are TRBV6-4 and TRBJ1-6; 8 nucleotides align to TRBD1. V trimming: 6 bases; J trimming: 5 bases; junction bases outside the gene matches: 6. CDR3 length: 15 amino acids. Germline V lookup: CDR1 MRHNA, CDR2 SNTAGT. DNA for the CDR3: TGTGCCAGCAGCCTCGGACAGGGTGATAATTCACCCCTCCACTTT. It is translated as CASSLGQGDNSPLHF.

V usage is TRBV2 and J usage is TRBJ1-6; TRBD1 is a possible D gene (5 bases). From germline, CDR1 is SNHLY and CDR2 FYNNEI. CDR3 length: 13 amino acids. Trimming took off 5 bases at V and 7 bases at J, with 9 bases between the two ends. The CDR3 loop reads CASSLGPNSPLHF. Written as DNA, the CDR3 is TGTGCCAGCAGTTTGGGGCCAAATTCACCCCTCCACTTT.

The chain has TRBV12-3 or TRBV12-4 and TRBJ1-5; D is undetermined. Trimming pared 5 bases from V and 5 bases from J, leaving 10 bases between. This CDR3 has 13 residues. CDR3 sequence reads: CASSQMTDQPQHF. As DNA, the CDR3 is TGTGCCAGCAGTCAGATGACTGATCAGCCCCAGCATTTT.

This clone was seen just once. V gene TRBV6-5 combines with J gene TRBJ2-5; tentative D call: TRBD2 (5 bases). The length of the CDR3 is 14 residues. Germline V gene data show CDR1 as MNHEY and CDR2 as SVGAGI. Trimming left V 6 bases short and J 5 bases short, with 16 bases between. The CDR3 reads CASRGEKKHETQYF. CDR3 in DNA: TGTGCCAGCAGGGGAGAGAAAAAACATGAGACCCAGTACTTC.